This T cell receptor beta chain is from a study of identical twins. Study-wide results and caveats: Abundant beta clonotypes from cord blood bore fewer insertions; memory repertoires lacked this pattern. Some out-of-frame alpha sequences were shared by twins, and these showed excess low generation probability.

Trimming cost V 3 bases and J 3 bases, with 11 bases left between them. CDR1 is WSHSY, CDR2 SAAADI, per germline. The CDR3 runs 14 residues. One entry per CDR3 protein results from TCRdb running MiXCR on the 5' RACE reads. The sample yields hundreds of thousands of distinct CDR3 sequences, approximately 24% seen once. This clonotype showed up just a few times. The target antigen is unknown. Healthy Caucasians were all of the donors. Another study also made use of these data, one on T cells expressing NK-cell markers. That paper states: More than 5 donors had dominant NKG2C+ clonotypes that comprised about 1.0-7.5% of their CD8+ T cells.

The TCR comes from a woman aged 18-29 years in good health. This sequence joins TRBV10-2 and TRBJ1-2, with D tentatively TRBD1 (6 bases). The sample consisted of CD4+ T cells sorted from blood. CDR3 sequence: CASSEAGVDYGYTF. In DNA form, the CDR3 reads TGCGCCAGCAGTGAAGCAGGGGTAGACTATGGCTACACCTTC.